This T cell receptor beta chain derives from a study of control samples from healthy donors and cancer patients. The CDR3 sequence is 15 residues long. V dropped 2 bases and J dropped 2 bases, with 14 bases sitting between them. Germline V lookup: CDR1 SGDLS, CDR2 YYNGEE. The assay was immunoSEQ multiplex PCR, and TCRdb's table has in-frame clones only and misses some. The sample holds about 150,000 clones; more than 85% are singletons and the top ten take about 3%. This sequence joins TRBV9 and TRBJ2-7; D call uncertain. Specimen: blood. The clonotype was recovered from a man aged 25 to 40 in good health. The CDR3 DNA is TGTGCCAGCAGCGTGGGCGCAGACTCCCCCTACGAGCAGTACTTC. Protein: CASSVGADSPYEQYF.